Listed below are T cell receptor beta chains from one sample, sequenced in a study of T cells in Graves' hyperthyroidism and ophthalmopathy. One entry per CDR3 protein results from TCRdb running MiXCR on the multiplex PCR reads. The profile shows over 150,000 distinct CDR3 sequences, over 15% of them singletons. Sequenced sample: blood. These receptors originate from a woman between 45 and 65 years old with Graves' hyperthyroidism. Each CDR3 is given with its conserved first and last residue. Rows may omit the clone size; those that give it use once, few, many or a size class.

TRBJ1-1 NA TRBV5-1 CASSFQQGQATEAFF
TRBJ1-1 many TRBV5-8 CASSLNRGTEAFF
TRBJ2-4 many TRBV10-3 CAISEAGQKNIQYF
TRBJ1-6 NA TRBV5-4 CASSLWNSPLHF
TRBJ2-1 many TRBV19 CASSIVLAAYNEQFF
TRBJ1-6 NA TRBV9 CASSARDRGNNSPLHF
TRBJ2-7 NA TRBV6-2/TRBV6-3 CASSDSSREQYF
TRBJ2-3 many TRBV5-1 CASSLFSDTQYF
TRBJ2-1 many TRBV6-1 CASSQIKGSNEQFF
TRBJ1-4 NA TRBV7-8 CASSLEGIEGEKLFF
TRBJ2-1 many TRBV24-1 CATSDVGLRDSDNEQFF
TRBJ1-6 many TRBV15 CATSRDSGRRSPLHF
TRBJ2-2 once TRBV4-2 CASSQDPLAGLNTGELFF
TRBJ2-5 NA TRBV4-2 CASSQDTWGGASKTQYF
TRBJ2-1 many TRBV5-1 CASSSGQAYNEQFF
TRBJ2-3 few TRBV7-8 CASSRTGLAGVNAYTDTQYF
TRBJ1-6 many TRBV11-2 CASSLDSPLHF
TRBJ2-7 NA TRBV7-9 CASSLSQTYEQYF
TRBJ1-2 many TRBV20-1 CSARDRNGGYTF
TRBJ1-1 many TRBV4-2 CASSQVDRAAEAFF
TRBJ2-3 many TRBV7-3 CASANADTQYF
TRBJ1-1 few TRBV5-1 CASTPGTGGLVDTEAFF
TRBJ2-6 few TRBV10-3 CAISSFLTGGIGASVLNF
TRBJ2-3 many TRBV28 CASSPGGTDTQYF
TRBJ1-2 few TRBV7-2 CASSHRTVTNYGYTF
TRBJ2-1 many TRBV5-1 CASRRGSYNEQFF
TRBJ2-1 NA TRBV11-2 CASSLRLAGYYNEQFF
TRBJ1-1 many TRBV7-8 CASSFGQRESEAFF
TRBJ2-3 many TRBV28 CASSLRNTDTQYF
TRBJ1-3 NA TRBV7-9 CASSLDVVGRKNSGNTIYF
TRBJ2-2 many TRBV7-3 CASRLTSGGQVGELFF
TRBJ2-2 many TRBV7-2 CASSSSGTLNTGELFF
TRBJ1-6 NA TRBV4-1 CASSQGGGRQTNSPLHF
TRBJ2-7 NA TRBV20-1 CSAPVLVGYEQYF
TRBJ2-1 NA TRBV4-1 CASSQRLAGGPGSYNEQFF
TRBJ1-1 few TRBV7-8 CASSRPGLNTEASF
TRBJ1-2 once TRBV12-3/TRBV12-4 CASTTPADRAGYTF
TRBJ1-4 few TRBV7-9 CASSFDRGYEKLFF
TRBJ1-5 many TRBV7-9 CASSLQGFNQPQHF
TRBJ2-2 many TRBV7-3 CASSSNRGNTGELFF